These 15 T cell receptor beta chains originate from one sample sequenced in a study of T cell repertoires in cytomegalovirus infection (dated by TCRdb to between 2018 and 2020). Instrument on record: Illumina HiSeq 1500. TCRdb handled the public reads itself, with Q25 trimming in fastp and clone calling in MiXCR, and kept productive beta chains. A single entry per CDR3 protein holds the most common genes and DNA from its merged rows. The sample includes 200,000 to 250,000 distinct CDR3 sequences, with 22% observed a single time. Of the sample, approximately 18% falls within the top ten clones. Sequenced input: CD8+ T cells from PBMCs. The receptors derive from a human donor in good health (CMV status not recorded). Some clones in this sample may be carry-over from other donors' samples.

This clonotype was observed a handful of times. V usage is TRBV7-9 and J usage is TRBJ2-1, with D possibly TRBD2 on 5 matching bases. CDR3 length: 13 residues. Germline V gene lookup returns CDR1 SEHNR and CDR2 FQNEAQ (reference sequence). The germline V and J ends were trimmed by 5 bases and 5 bases, with 10 bases remaining between them. The chain's CDR3 is CASSPISDNEQFF. Written as DNA, the CDR3 is TGTGCCAGCAGCCCAATTAGCGACAATGAGCAGTTCTTC.

This clonotype was found once. The V gene is TRBV9, the J gene TRBJ1-2; possibly TRBD1 for D (6 bases). The CDR3 has 12 amino acids. Germline CDR1 and CDR2: SGDLS and YYNGEE. The V gene lost 3 bases and the J gene lost 12 bases, with 15 bases spanning the gap. The CDR3 region is CASSGQQGWDTF. The CDR3 DNA reads TGTGCCAGCAGCGGCCAACAGGGTTGGGACACCTTC. The full variable domain, rest sourced from reference TRBV9 and TRBJ1-2, is DSGVTQTPKHLITATGQRVTLRCSPRSGDLSVYWYQQSLDQGLQFLIQYYNGEERAKGNILERFSAQQFPDLHSELNLSSLELGDSALYFCASSGQQGWDTFGSGTRLTVV.

This clonotype occurred a few times. J is TRBJ1-1 and V is TRBV20-1; D call uncertain. Germline V gene lookup returns CDR1 DFQATT and CDR2 SNEGSKA (reference sequence). This CDR3 spans 14 amino acids. Trimming shortened V by 1 base and J by 4 bases, and 13 bases separated the two germline ends. CDR3 sequence reads: CSARGSEAGTEAFF. Written as DNA, the CDR3 is TGCAGTGCTAGAGGATCAGAGGCCGGCACTGAAGCTTTCTTT.

In its sample, this clonotype was seen a few times. The chain employs TRBV28 and TRBJ1-1; the D gene is possibly TRBD1 (5 bases). The CDR3 is made up of 14 amino acids. The V gene's germline CDR1 is MDHEN and CDR2 SYDVKM. V was trimmed by 2 bases and J by 1 base, leaving 8 bases between them. CDR3 nucleotide sequence: TGTGCCAGCAGTTTACGTGGGGCGAACACTGAAGCTTTCTTT. Residues: CASSLRGANTEAFF.

This clonotype appeared a few times. The chain is built from TRBV20-1 and TRBJ2-7, with 15 positions matching TRBD2. With 3 bases clipped from V and 3 bases from J, the junction kept 0 bases outside the gene matches. The CDR3 spans 14 residues. Looked up from germline, CDR1 is DFQATT and CDR2 is SNEGSKA (reference sequence). The CDR3 loop is CSARGLAGGYEQYF. CDR3 sequence (DNA): TGCAGTGCTAGGGGACTAGCGGGGGGCTACGAGCAGTACTTC.

The V gene is TRBV7-3, the J gene TRBJ2-1; D perhaps matches TRBD1 (5 bases). The germline V gene encodes CDR1 SGHTA and CDR2 FQGTGA. The V and J ends lost 3 bases and 2 bases respectively, with 11 bases between them. The length of the CDR3 is 15 residues. The CDR3 bases are TGTGCCAGCAGCTTGGGGCGGCTAACCTACAATGAGCAGTTCTTC. It yields the protein CASSLGRLTYNEQFF.

The chain employs TRBV9 and TRBJ2-7; 8 positions agree with TRBD2. Germline V gene data show CDR1 as SGDLS and CDR2 as YYNGEE. Trimming cost V 4 bases and J 1 base; bases outside gene matches: 4. This CDR3 comprises 14 residues. CDR3: CASSHRGGSYEQYF. CDR3 nucleotides: TGTGCCAGCAGCCACCGGGGGGGGTCCTACGAGCAGTACTTC.

This chain connects TRBV20-1 to TRBJ2-1, with 9 bases identical to TRBD1. Germline trimming cut 6 bases from V and 4 bases from J; bases unmatched to any gene: 4. Germline lookup yields CDR1 DFQATT and CDR2 SNEGSKA (reference sequence). The CDR3 totals 13 residues. This CDR3 reads CSATGGGYNEQFF. CDR3 in DNA: TGCAGTGCGACAGGGGGGGGGTACAATGAGCAGTTCTTC.

This chain links TRBV6-1 with TRBJ2-1, with 8 positions matching TRBD1. Germline CDR1 is MNHNS and CDR2 is SASEGT. With V trimmed by 6 bases and J by 0 bases, 7 bases remained unmatched. The CDR3 is 16 residues long. In DNA, the CDR3 is TGTGCCAGCAGATCCTTCACAGGGGGCTCCTACAATGAGCAGTTCTTC. This translates into CASRSFTGGSYNEQFF.

The chain uses TRBV2 and TRBJ2-1; TRBD2 matches at 13 bases. The V gene end was trimmed by 4 bases and the J gene end by 0 bases; junction bases not matched to a gene: 3. This CDR3 is built from 17 residues. The germline gives CDR1 SNHLY, CDR2 FYNNEI. CDR3 amino acids: CASSGRLAGGSYNEQFF. The DNA of the CDR3 is TGTGCCAGCAGTGGGCGACTAGCGGGGGGCTCCTACAATGAGCAGTTCTTC.

This clonotype was seen repeatedly, ten times or more. The gene calls are TRBV6-1 and TRBJ2-1; maybe TRBD1 (5 bases). Germline CDR1 is MNHNS and CDR2 is SASEGT. V was trimmed by 2 bases and J by 4 bases, leaving 15 bases between them. CDR3 size: 16 residues. The CDR3 bases are TGTGCCAGCAGTGAATGGACCCTGGACAAATACAATGAGCAGTTCTTC. The encoded protein is CASSEWTLDKYNEQFF.

Concerning this clonotype itself: This may come from a read error, since a much larger clone is one base off. This chain joins TRBV7-6 and TRBJ2-7; weak D call: TRBD2 (5 bases). The CDR3 has 14 residues. CDR1 SGHVS and CDR2 FNYEAQ come from the germline V gene. CDR3 coding DNA: TGTGCCAACAGCTTGGGTCGAGGGATGGGCGAGCAGTACTTC. Amino acids: CANSLGRGMGEQYF.

There are many counts of this clonotype. The chain combines TRBV7-2 with TRBJ2-7; 9 nucleotides align to TRBD1. Germline V gives CDR1 SGHTA, CDR2 FQGNSA. CDR3 size: 14 residues. The ends lost 4 bases at V and 4 bases at J; junction bases unmatched: 5. CDR3 amino acids: CASSSTGTGYEQYF. The CDR3, as DNA: TGTGCCAGCAGCTCCACCGGGACAGGGTACGAGCAGTACTTC.

This clonotype was recorded many times. This chain uses TRBV7-2 with TRBJ1-3; D remains ambiguous. CDR1 is SGHTA, CDR2 FQGNSA, per germline. V lost 5 bases to trimming and J lost 0 bases, with 11 bases between them. This CDR3 has 15 residues. The CDR3 DNA follows: TGTGCCAGCAGCCCATGGCGGTCCTCTGGAAACACCATATATTTT. Protein sequence: CASSPWRSSGNTIYF.

The rearrangement links TRBV19 to TRBJ1-2; possible D gene TRBD1, 5 bases. The V gene's germline CDR1 is LNHDA and CDR2 SQIVND (reference sequence). The V end lost 6 bases, the J end lost 4 bases, and 12 bases lay between the germline ends. This CDR3 spans 13 amino acids. CDR3 loop: CASRPGLFYGYTF. In DNA, the CDR3 is TGTGCCAGTAGACCGGGACTGTTCTATGGCTACACCTTC.